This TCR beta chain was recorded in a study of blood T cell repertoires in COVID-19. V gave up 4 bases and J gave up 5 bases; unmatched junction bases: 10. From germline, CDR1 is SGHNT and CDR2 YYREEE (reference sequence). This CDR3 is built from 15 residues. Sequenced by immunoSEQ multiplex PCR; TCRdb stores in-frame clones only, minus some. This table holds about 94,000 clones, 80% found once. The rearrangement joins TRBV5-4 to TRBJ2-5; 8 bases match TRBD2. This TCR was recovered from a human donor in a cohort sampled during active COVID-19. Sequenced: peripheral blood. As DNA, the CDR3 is TGTGCCAGCAGCGTGCCCGGGGGGGTCTTGGAGACCCAGTACTTC. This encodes CASSVPGGVLETQYF.